This is a list of T cell receptor beta chains from one sample in a study of monozygotic twins with inflammatory bowel disease. TCRdb re-called the 5' RACE reads; every CDR3 protein appears as one record, without DNA. This repertoire includes more than 110,000 distinct CDR3 sequences. Sample: blood. These receptors all come from a human donor with ulcerative colitis or Crohn's disease, or a healthy co-twin of an affected twin (not recorded which). Both conserved end residues are part of each CDR3. The order of the fields is J gene, V gene, CDR3 length, CDR3 protein.

TRBJ1-1 | TRBV7-9 | 14 | CASSLAGLGTEAFF
TRBJ2-2 | TRBV15 | 16 | CATSRDSSLNTGELFF
TRBJ1-1 | TRBV6-5 | 12 | CASRDGNTEAFF
TRBJ2-1 | TRBV6-4 | 13 | CASSESLLHEQFF
TRBJ2-7 | TRBV10-3 | 13 | CATTRVGSFEQYF
TRBJ2-5 | TRBV20-1 | 12 | CSARLGQETQYF
TRBJ2-1 | TRBV19 | 13 | CASSYGLAYEQFF
TRBJ2-3 | TRBV5-1 | 17 | CASSTGLASTSTDTQYF
TRBJ2-2 | TRBV6-2/TRBV6-3 | 14 | CASIGLRNTGELFF
TRBJ2-7 | TRBV29-1 | 14 | CSAGGLAGAYEQYF
TRBJ1-6 | TRBV12-3/TRBV12-4 | 14 | CASSFRDRDSPLHF
TRBJ2-7 | TRBV7-9 | 14 | CASSHRTGYYEQYF
TRBJ1-2 | TRBV6-1 | 14 | CASKPDGTVYGYTF
TRBJ1-1 | TRBV20-1 | 15 | CSASRQGAQNTEAFF
TRBJ2-3 | TRBV4-1 | 17 | CASSQEAAGGPIYTQYF
TRBJ2-1 | TRBV20-1 | 11 | CSARTSGRQFF
TRBJ1-5 | TRBV3-1 | 14 | CASSPTVSNQPQHF
TRBJ2-7 | TRBV5-1 | 16 | CASSLGGRAGAGEQYF
TRBJ2-7 | TRBV7-2 | 15 | CASSLNSGRDYEQYF
TRBJ2-7 | TRBV7-9 | 16 | CASSSGSGSVAYEQYF
TRBJ2-1 | TRBV20-1 | 17 | CSAPGLAGKTFYNEQFF
TRBJ1-1 | TRBV19 | 16 | CASSTTDRGRFREAFF
TRBJ1-1 | TRBV20-1 | 14 | CSARGDRGDTEAFF
TRBJ1-6 | TRBV28 | 18 | CASRGQGGGIYNDSPLHF